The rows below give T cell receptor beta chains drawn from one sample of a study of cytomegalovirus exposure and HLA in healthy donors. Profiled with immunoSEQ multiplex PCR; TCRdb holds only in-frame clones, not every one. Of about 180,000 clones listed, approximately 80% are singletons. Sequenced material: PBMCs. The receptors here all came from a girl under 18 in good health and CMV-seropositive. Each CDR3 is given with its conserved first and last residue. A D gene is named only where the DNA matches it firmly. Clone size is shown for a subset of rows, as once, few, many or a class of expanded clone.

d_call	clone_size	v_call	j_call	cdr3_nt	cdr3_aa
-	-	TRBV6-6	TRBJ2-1	TGTGCCAGCAGATTTAGAGGTCCCTACAATGAGCAGTTCTTC	CASRFRGPYNEQFF
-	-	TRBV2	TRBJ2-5	TGTGCCAGCAGTCGAACTAGCCTACAAGAGACCCAGTACTTC	CASSRTSLQETQYF
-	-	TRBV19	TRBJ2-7	TGTGCCACCCAAGTCGAGAGGGAGGGGGTCTACGAGCAGTACTTC	CATQVEREGVYEQYF
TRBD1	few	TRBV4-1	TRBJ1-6	TGCGCCAGCAGCCAAGATCGAGGACAGGGGAGTTCACCCCTCCACTTT	CASSQDRGQGSSPLHF
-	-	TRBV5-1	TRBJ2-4	TGCGCCAGCAGCCTGACAGGACAAGCCAAAAACATTCAGTACTTC	CASSLTGQAKNIQYF
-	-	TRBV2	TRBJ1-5	TGTGCCAGCAGTGCCGGGACACCGTTAGGGCCCCAGCATTTT	CASSAGTPLGPQHF
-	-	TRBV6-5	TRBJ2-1	TGTGCCAGCAGAACTCGGGTAGGAACTTACAATGAGCAGTTCTTC	CASRTRVGTYNEQFF
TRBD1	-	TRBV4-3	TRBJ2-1	TGCGCCAGCAGCCAAGGAACAGGGGGCTTGACCAATGAGCAGTTCTTC	CASSQGTGGLTNEQFF
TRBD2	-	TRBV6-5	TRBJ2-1	TGTGCCAGCAGTTATTCTCCGGGACTAGCGGGCAATGAGCAGTTCTTC	CASSYSPGLAGNEQFF
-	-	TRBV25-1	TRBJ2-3	TGTGCCAGCAGTGAGAGGCTGATTAGCACAGATACGCAGTATTTT	CASSERLISTDTQYF
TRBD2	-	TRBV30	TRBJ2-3	TGTGCCTACCGAGGGCTAGCGGGTCGCACAGATACGCAGTATTTT	CAYRGLAGRTDTQYF